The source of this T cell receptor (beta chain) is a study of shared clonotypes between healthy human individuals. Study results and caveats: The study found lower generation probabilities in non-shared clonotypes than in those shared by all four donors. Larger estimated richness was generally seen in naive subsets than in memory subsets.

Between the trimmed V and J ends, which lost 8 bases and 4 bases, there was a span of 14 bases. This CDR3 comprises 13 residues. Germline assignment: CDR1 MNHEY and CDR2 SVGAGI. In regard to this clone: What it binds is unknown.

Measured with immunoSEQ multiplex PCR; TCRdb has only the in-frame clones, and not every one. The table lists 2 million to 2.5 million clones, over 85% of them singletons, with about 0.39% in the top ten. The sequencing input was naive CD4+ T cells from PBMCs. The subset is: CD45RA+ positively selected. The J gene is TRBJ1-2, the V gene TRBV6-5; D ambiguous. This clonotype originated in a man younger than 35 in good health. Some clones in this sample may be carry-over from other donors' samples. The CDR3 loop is CASSPRGSYGYTF. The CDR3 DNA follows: TGTGCCAGCTCCCCCCGAGGGAGCTATGGCTACACCTTC.